The 18 T cell receptor beta chains presented below share a single source sample, sequenced in a study of cytomegalovirus exposure and HLA in healthy donors (dated by TCRdb to the late 2010s). The library was produced with the immunoSEQ multiplex PCR assay. For the multiplex PCR, a mixture combining 60 forward primers for TCR Vbeta segments and 13 reverse primers for TCR Jbeta segments was used. TCRdb stores this immuneACCESS table with in-frame sequences only. Part of the clones is absent; in the studies checked, under half of the shortfall reflects unresolved V genes, and no reason is known for the rest. The sample yields fewer than 120,000 clones; roughly 80% were counted once. Of the sample, around 1.2% is held by the ten largest clones. The sample consisted of PBMCs. The receptors derive from a woman in her 30s in good health and CMV-seronegative.

The chain links TRBV4-3 to TRBJ1-2; tentatively, D is TRBD1 (6 bases). CDR1 is LGHNA and CDR2 is YSLEER in the germline V gene. The CDR3 extends over 16 amino acids. Deletions cut 0 bases from V and 13 bases from J, with 24 bases between. CDR3 protein: CASSQDGAGGDRVSTF. CDR3 nucleotide sequence: TGCGCCAGCAGCCAAGATGGGGCGGGGGGCGACCGTGTGAGCACCTTC.

Only a few counts were recorded for this clone. The J gene is TRBJ1-4, the V gene TRBV25-1; 9 bases fit TRBD1. The trim removed 7 bases at V and 10 bases at J, leaving 7 bases unmatched. The germline CDR1 and CDR2 sequences are MGHDK and SYGVNS. CDR3 length: 13 residues. The CDR3 DNA is TGTGCCAGCACCGGGACAGGGATGAGAAAACTGTTTTTT. Its translation: CASTGTGMRKLFF.

CDR3 sequence reads: CASSLSSHNAGEQYF. CDR3 DNA: TGTGCCAGCAGCTTATCCTCCCATAACGCGGGGGAGCAGTACTTC. The chain carries TRBV7-9 and TRBJ2-7; possibly TRBD2 for D (6 bases). CDR1 and CDR2 (germline): SEHNR, FQNEAQ (reference sequence). V was trimmed by 2 bases and J by 7 bases, leaving 18 bases between them. The CDR3 has 15 amino acids.

V gene TRBV2 combines with J gene TRBJ2-2; 12 bases fit TRBD1. Per the germline V gene, CDR1 is SNHLY and CDR2 is FYNNEI. With V trimmed by 6 bases and J by 3 bases, 5 bases remained unmatched. The length of the CDR3 is 16 residues. The chain's CDR3 is CASSRDRGRYTGELFF. The CDR3 DNA reads as TGTGCCAGCAGCCGGGACAGGGGGCGGTACACCGGGGAGCTGTTTTTT.

This clone occurred once. The chain carries TRBV5-4 and TRBJ2-7; 8 nucleotides agree with TRBD2. This CDR3 has 15 residues. Germline lookup yields CDR1 SGHNT and CDR2 YYREEE (reference sequence). V lost 4 bases and J lost 5; bases outside the gene matches: 11. CDR3 nucleotide sequence: TGTGCCAGCAGCGCCAGCGGGAGCCCCAAGGACGAGCAGTACTTC. It is translated as CASSASGSPKDEQYF.

V and J are TRBV4-1 and TRBJ1-1; D might be TRBD1 (5 bases). V gave up 3 bases and J gave up 0 bases, with 8 bases separating them. In germline, CDR1 is MGHRA, CDR2 YSYEKL. The CDR3 is 14 residues long. The CDR3: CASSQTVMNTEAFF. The CDR3 DNA sequence: TGCGCCAGCAGCCAGACAGTCATGAACACTGAAGCTTTCTTT.

Notes on this clone: This specimen includes other DNA sequences encoding the same CDR3. The rearrangement uses TRBV6-5 and TRBJ1-1; TRBD1 matches 9 bases. The CDR3 has 13 amino acids. With 5 bases clipped from V and 5 bases from J, the junction kept 3 bases outside the gene matches. Germline V lookup: CDR1 MNHEY, CDR2 SVGAGI. CDR3 loop: CASSRQGETEAFF. In DNA, the CDR3 is TGTGCCAGCAGTCGACAGGGGGAAACTGAAGCTTTCTTT.

This chain links TRBV4-2 with TRBJ2-5; TRBD2 matches 7 bases. Germline CDR1 LGHNA, CDR2 YNFKEQ. J lost 4 bases, V lost 2 bases, and 7 bases had no gene match. The CDR3 is 15 residues long. CDR3 bases: TGTGCCAGCAGCCAACTAAGCGGGAAATCAGAGACCCAGTACTTC. It encodes CASSQLSGKSETQYF.

This clone was picked up a small number of times. The genes are TRBV9 and TRBJ2-1, with 10 bases fitting TRBD2. Germline V gene sequence: CDR1 SGDLS, CDR2 YYNGEE. The CDR3 consists of 15 residues. With V trimmed by 4 bases and J by 4 bases, 5 bases remained unmatched. The CDR3 here is CASSNEREGYNEQFF. The CDR3 coding sequence is TGTGCCAGCAGCAACGAGCGGGAGGGATACAATGAGCAGTTCTTC.

With regard to this clone: In the same sample, other DNA sequences code for this CDR3. This rearrangement joins TRBV7-9 to TRBJ1-1; 8 bases map to TRBD1. The J segment lost 4 bases and the V segment lost 5 bases, leaving 6 bases of the junction unmatched. From germline, CDR1 is SEHNR and CDR2 FQNEAQ (reference sequence). The CDR3 loop spans 14 amino acids. DNA of the CDR3: TGTGCCAGCAGCCCAGACAGGGGATTCACTGAAGCTTTCTTT. It is translated as CASSPDRGFTEAFF.

The chain employs TRBV5-1 and TRBJ1-2, with 12 bases lining up with TRBD1. The CDR3 spans 14 residues. After removal of 4 bases from V and 7 bases from J, the junction contained 5 bases not matched to a gene. Germline V gene sequence: CDR1 SGHRS, CDR2 YFSETQ. CDR3 amino acids: CASSQGQGATGYTF. CDR3 DNA: TGCGCCAGCAGCCAGGGACAGGGGGCGACTGGCTACACCTTC.

This chain joins TRBV27 and TRBJ2-7; 7 nucleotides line up with TRBD2. Germline V gene lookup returns CDR1 MNHEY and CDR2 SMNVEV (reference sequence). This CDR3 is 15 amino acids long. Unmatched junction bases numbered 9, after V lost 4 bases and J lost 3 bases. CDR3 nucleotide sequence: TGTGCCAGCAGTTCAGCGGGACGGAGCCTCTACGAGCAGTACTTC. It specifies CASSSAGRSLYEQYF.

The chain uses TRBV11-3 and TRBJ1-1, with TRBD1 as a possible D gene (6 bases). The CDR3 totals 15 residues. CDR1 is SGHNT and CDR2 is YENEEA in the germline V gene. V shed 5 bases and J shed 1 base, with 14 bases lying between them. CDR3 nucleotide sequence: TGTGCCAGCAGCCCTCAGACAGGACCGAACACTGAAGCTTTCTTT. Its translation: CASSPQTGPNTEAFF.

The chain combines TRBV5-4 with TRBJ2-5, with a tentative D call TRBD2 (7 bases). The CDR3 covers 15 residues. The germline V gene has CDR1 SGHNT and CDR2 YYREEE (reference sequence). Trimming cost V 4 bases and J 2 bases, with 15 bases left between them. The CDR3: CASSQSGGPQETQYF. As DNA, the CDR3 is TGTGCCAGCAGCCAATCCGGGGGGCCACAAGAGACCCAGTACTTC.

The sample holds a few counts of this clone. The V and J genes are TRBV29-1 and TRBJ2-7; 11 nucleotides line up with TRBD1. V was pared by 7 bases and J by 4 bases, with 15 bases of the junction left unmatched. CDR1 SQVTM and CDR2 ANQGSEA come from the germline V gene. The CDR3 runs 16 residues. CDR3 residues: CSAAGQGVSAGYEQYF. The CDR3, as DNA: TGCAGCGCCGCGGGACAGGGGGTCTCTGCTGGTTACGAGCAGTACTTC.

The chain recombines TRBV4-3 with TRBJ1-1; maybe TRBD1 (5 bases). V dropped 0 bases and J dropped 3 bases, with 23 bases sitting between them. This CDR3 comprises 19 residues. The germline CDR1 and CDR2 sequences are LGHNA and YSLEER. CDR3 protein: CASSQDRVTSGLVDTEAFF. The CDR3 coding sequence is TGCGCCAGCAGCCAAGATCGGGTAACATCAGGGCTGGTGGACACTGAAGCTTTCTTT.

The chain recombines TRBV5-6 with TRBJ2-5, with TRBD1 identical over 8 bases. Losses at the gene ends were 0 bases for V and 0 bases for J; bases not matched to a gene: 7. The CDR3 sequence is 17 residues long. Germline loops: CDR1 SGHDT, CDR2 YYEEEE. CDR3 in amino acids: CASSLGRGRAYQETQYF. The CDR3 DNA reads as TGTGCCAGCAGCTTGGGCAGGGGGCGTGCTTACCAAGAGACCCAGTACTTC.

The rearrangement links TRBV30 to TRBJ1-6; D is unclear. This CDR3 spans 13 amino acids. The germline V gene encodes CDR1 GTSNPN and CDR2 SVGIG (reference sequence). The ends were cut back, 4 bases at V and 4 bases at J, with 8 bases in the middle. CDR3 sequence reads: CAWTPTYNSPLHF. DNA of the CDR3: TGTGCCTGGACACCGACATATAATTCACCCCTCCACTTT. Full variable domain (rest looked up from reference TRBV30 and TRBJ1-6): SQTIHQWPATLVQPVGSPLSLECTVEGTSNPNLYWYRQAAGRGLQLLFYSVGIGQISSEVPQNLSASRPQDRQFILSSKKLLLSDSGFYLCAWTPTYNSPLHFGNGTRLTVT.